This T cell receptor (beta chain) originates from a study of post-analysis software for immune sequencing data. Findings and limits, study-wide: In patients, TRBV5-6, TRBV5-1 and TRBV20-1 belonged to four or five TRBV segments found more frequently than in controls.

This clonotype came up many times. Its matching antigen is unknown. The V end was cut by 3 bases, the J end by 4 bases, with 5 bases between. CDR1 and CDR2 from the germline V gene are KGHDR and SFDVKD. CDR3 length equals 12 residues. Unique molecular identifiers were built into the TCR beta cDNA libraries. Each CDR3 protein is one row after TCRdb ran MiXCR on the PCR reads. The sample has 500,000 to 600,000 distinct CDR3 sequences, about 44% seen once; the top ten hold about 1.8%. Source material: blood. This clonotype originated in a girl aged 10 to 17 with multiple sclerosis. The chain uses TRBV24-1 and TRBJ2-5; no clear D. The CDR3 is CATSDPGETQYF. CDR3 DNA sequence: TGTGCCACCAGTGATCCGGGAGAGACCCAGTACTTC.